The T cell receptor beta chain under discussion was sequenced for a study of control samples from healthy donors and cancer patients (TCRdb year 2020). The count of this clone is one. The specificity of this receptor is unknown. Base quality data are lacking; no much larger clone is found one base away. According to the germline V gene, CDR1 reads WSHSY and CDR2 reads SAAADI. The CDR3 goes from the cysteine to the phenylalanine over 15 residues. Only CDR3 DNA is held: 45 bases, read in frame from base 1. V loses 8 bases of germline sequence and J loses 8 bases, and the interval between the two ends is 21 bases. Library construction relied on the immunoSEQ multiplex PCR assay. What TCRdb holds here is the immuneACCESS table cut down to in-frame rearrangements. Part of the clones is not present; checked against another copy, under half of the missing clones reflect an unresolved V gene, and the others are unexplained. This sample holds 70,000 or so clones; roughly 89% were observed only once. The ten largest account for under 20% of the sample.

Sequencing was carried out using PBMCs. Here the chain combines TRBV10-2 and TRBJ1-4, with the D gene too uncertain to name. This TCR was recovered from a man aged 60-69 years with lung cancer. For the CDR3, the sequence is CASAPTRSNREKLFF. The DNA reads as follows: TGCGCCAGCGCCCCGACTCGTTCCAATCGGGAAAAACTGTTTTTT.